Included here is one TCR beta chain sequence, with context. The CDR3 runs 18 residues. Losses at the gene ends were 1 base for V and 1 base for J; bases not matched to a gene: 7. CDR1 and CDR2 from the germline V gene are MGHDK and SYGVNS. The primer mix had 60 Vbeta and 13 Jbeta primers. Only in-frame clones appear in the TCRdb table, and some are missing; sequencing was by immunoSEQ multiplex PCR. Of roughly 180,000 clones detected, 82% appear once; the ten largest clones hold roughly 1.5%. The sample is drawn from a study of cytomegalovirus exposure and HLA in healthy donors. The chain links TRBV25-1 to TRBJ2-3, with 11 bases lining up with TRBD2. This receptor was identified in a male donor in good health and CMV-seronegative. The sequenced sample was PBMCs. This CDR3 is CASSESLAGGPGTDTQYF. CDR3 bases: TGTGCCAGCAGTGAATCGTTAGCGGGAGGGCCCGGCACAGATACGCAGTATTTT.